This entry lists 27 T cell receptor beta chains sequenced from one sample in a study of regulatory T cells in long-lasting Graves disease. Described time point: persistent/refractory GD, antithyroid drugs over 5 years with positive TRAb. There was RNA extracted from PBMCs, and the TCR library was made from it. Libraries of TCR beta came from iRepertoire HTBI primers plus Arm-PCR of CDR3 regions. One entry per CDR3 protein, called by TCRdb with MiXCR from the multiplex PCR reads. In the table there are a few hundred thousand distinct CDR3 sequences, roughly 25% of which are singletons. The source was peripheral blood mononuclear cells (PBMCs), collected when the disease was refractory, from a patient treated with antithyroid drugs. These receptors came from a woman between 35 and 50 years old with Graves disease.

This clonotype was recorded at least ten times. J is TRBJ2-7 and V is TRBV28, with D tentatively TRBD2 (6 bases). V dropped 2 bases and J dropped 9 bases, with 14 bases sitting between them. CDR3 size: 13 residues. CDR1 and CDR2 (germline): MDHEN, SYDVKM. CDR3 DNA: TGTGCCAGCAGTTTAGGCGATCTGGGAGGGCAGTACTTC. Translation gives CASSLGDLGGQYF.

This clonotype was observed a handful of times. The genes are TRBV28 and TRBJ2-5; 9 nucleotides agree with TRBD2. V trimming: 3 bases; J trimming: 5 bases; junction bases outside the gene matches: 7. Germline-derived CDR1 and CDR2 are MDHEN and SYDVKM. The length of the CDR3 is 15 residues. CDR3 protein: CASSFSSGKRETQYF. CDR3 bases: TGTGCCAGCAGTTTTTCTAGCGGGAAACGGGAGACCCAGTACTTC.

The V call is TRBV6-1, the J call TRBJ2-2, with 11 bases matching TRBD2. CDR1 MNHNS and CDR2 SASEGT come from the germline V gene. CDR3 length: 16 residues. V lost 7 bases to trimming and J lost 3 bases; unmatched junction nucleotides: 7. CDR3 DNA: TGTGCCAGCATCCGGGAGGGACTAGCGGACACCGGGGAGCTGTTTTTT. It yields the protein CASIREGLADTGELFF.

The table lists this clonotype with a few counts. The gene calls are TRBV3-1 and TRBJ2-5, with D tentatively TRBD1 (5 bases). Deletions cut 4 bases from V and 7 bases from J, with 13 bases between. Germline V gene lookup returns CDR1 LGHDT and CDR2 YNNKEL (reference sequence). The CDR3 has 13 residues. CDR3 nucleotide sequence: TGTGCCAGCAGCCTCGACCCCCAGGGGACCCAGTACTTC. Its translation is CASSLDPQGTQYF.

The sample holds many counts of this clonotype. The V call is TRBV29-1, the J call TRBJ2-5; 7 bases agree with TRBD2. J lost 4 bases, V lost 0 bases, and 8 bases had no gene match. The CDR3 contains 15 residues. CDR1 and CDR2 from the germline V gene are SQVTM and ANQGSEA. CDR3 bases: TGCAGCGTTGAAGAACTACGGGTAGCGGGAGAGACCCAGTACTTC. This gives the protein CSVEELRVAGETQYF.

A few counts support this clonotype. The chain links TRBV2 to TRBJ2-1; TRBD2 agrees at 8 bases. J gave up 8 bases and V 5 bases, and 20 bases lay outside the gene matches. This CDR3 contains 18 residues. Germline V CDR1 and CDR2: SNHLY, FYNNEI. For the CDR3, the DNA is TGTGCCAGCAGTCCCCAAGGGTTGCAAGCGGGAGTAAGGGATGAGCAGTTCTTC. It specifies CASSPQGLQAGVRDEQFF.

This clonotype has a count of ten or more. The CDR3 DNA follows: TGCAGCGTCTGGGGGGGCTATGGCTACACCTTC. Its protein is CSVWGGYGYTF. This chain connects TRBV29-1 to TRBJ1-2, with TRBD1 as a possible D gene (5 bases). V gave up 6 bases and J gave up 4 bases, with 9 bases separating them. The germline V gene encodes CDR1 SQVTM and CDR2 ANQGSEA. The CDR3 runs to 11 residues.

This clonotype was picked up many times. The chain couples TRBV12-3 or TRBV12-4 to TRBJ1-6, with 9 bases fitting TRBD1. V dropped 7 bases and J dropped 7; count of bases not matched to a gene: 11. This CDR3 has 16 amino acids. CDR3 in amino acids: CASTWTAGQGNSPLHF. CDR3 DNA: TGTGCCAGCACCTGGACCGCGGGACAGGGAAATTCACCCCTCCACTTT.

At least ten counts were recorded for this clonotype. The rearrangement joins TRBV20-1 to TRBJ1-1; D uncertain. Germline lookup yields CDR1 DFQATT and CDR2 SNEGSKA (reference sequence). V was trimmed by 3 bases and J by 4 bases, leaving 12 bases between them. The CDR3 is made up of 13 amino acids. CDR3 bases: TGCAGTGCTAGGCAGTTCGCGGGCACTGAAGCTTTCTTT. Translating it yields CSARQFAGTEAFF.

The chain carries TRBV28 and TRBJ2-1, with D hard to call. The CDR3 loop spans 14 amino acids. The germline gives CDR1 MDHEN, CDR2 SYDVKM. The V end was cut by 7 bases, the J end by 4 bases, with 14 bases between. This CDR3 is CASIGGPGYNEQFF. CDR3 DNA sequence: TGTGCCAGCATTGGTGGGCCGGGTTACAATGAGCAGTTCTTC.

The J gene is TRBJ2-1, the V gene TRBV29-1; no firm D call. From germline, CDR1 is SQVTM and CDR2 ANQGSEA. V dropped 0 bases and J dropped 5 bases, with 2 bases sitting between them. The CDR3 consists of 11 residues. In DNA form, the CDR3 reads TGCAGCGTTGAAGAGGACAATGAGCAGTTCTTC. Translating it yields CSVEEDNEQFF.

This clonotype was counted at least ten times. The rearrangement links TRBV28 to TRBJ2-7, with TRBD2 identical over 10 bases. Germline lookup yields CDR1 MDHEN and CDR2 SYDVKM. CDR3 length: 16 residues. V was clipped by 1 base and J by 1 base; unmatched bases: 4. The CDR3 reads CASSLSPGLASYEQYF. In nucleotides, the CDR3 is TGTGCCAGCAGTTTATCTCCGGGACTAGCGTCCTACGAGCAGTACTTC.

The sample holds a few counts of this clonotype. The V gene is TRBV19, the J gene TRBJ1-5; 8 bases align to TRBD1. The CDR3 runs 16 residues. Germline V gene sequence: CDR1 LNHDA, CDR2 SQIVND (reference sequence). The V gene end was trimmed by 6 bases and the J gene end by 5 bases; junction bases not matched to a gene: 12. The CDR3, as DNA: TGTGCCAGTAGATCAACGGGACAGGTCCGGGATCAGCCCCAGCATTTT. It encodes CASRSTGQVRDQPQHF.

At least ten counts were recorded for this clonotype. V gene TRBV29-1 combines with J gene TRBJ1-1, with D possibly being TRBD1 (6 bases). V lost 7 bases to trimming and J lost 7 bases, with 16 bases between them. The germline CDR1 and CDR2 sequences are SQVTM and ANQGSEA. The CDR3 spans 12 residues. The CDR3 region has the DNA TGCAGCGCCCTCGAGGGGGGCGGTGAAGCTTTCTTT. Protein: CSALEGGGEAFF.

The chain has TRBV10-1 and TRBJ1-1; no clear D gene. Trimming pared 8 bases from V and 0 bases from J, leaving 16 bases between. Germline CDR1 and CDR2: WNHNN and SYGVQD (reference sequence). The length of the CDR3 is 15 residues. The CDR3 DNA reads TGCGCCAGCCACTCTAAAAATGGTATGAACACTGAAGCTTTCTTT. It yields the protein CASHSKNGMNTEAFF.

This clonotype was observed many times. This rearrangement joins TRBV28 to TRBJ2-5, with TRBD1 identical over 7 bases. J lost 2 bases, V lost 6 bases, and 9 bases had no gene match. Germline-derived CDR1 and CDR2 are MDHEN and SYDVKM. The CDR3 contains 15 residues. DNA for the CDR3: TGTGCCAGCAGGCACGGACAGGACTTACAAGAGACCCAGTACTTC. Its protein product is CASRHGQDLQETQYF.

This clonotype was seen a few times. V usage is TRBV6-9 and J usage is TRBJ2-1; 7 bases map to TRBD2. Germline loops: CDR1 MNHGY, CDR2 SVAAGI. The CDR3 runs to 17 residues. After removal of 3 bases from V and 3 bases from J, the junction contained 11 bases not matched to a gene. CDR3 in amino acids: CASSYSPASGIYNEQFF. In nucleotides, the CDR3 is TGTGCCAGCAGTTACTCTCCGGCTAGCGGCATCTACAATGAGCAGTTCTTC.

In its sample, this clonotype was seen a few times. One end of the junction does not line up with germline, which may come from a read error. The CDR3 DNA follows: TGTGCCAGCAGCCCCGGACTAGCGGGAGGTCGGTTCTTC. Its translation: CASSPGLAGGRFF. The chain employs TRBV7-2 and TRBJ2-5, with TRBD2 matching over 14 bases. The germline V gene encodes CDR1 SGHTA and CDR2 FQGNSA. The CDR3 consists of 13 residues.

This chain joins TRBV20-1 and TRBJ2-7; the match to TRBD2 covers 8 bases. CDR1 DFQATT and CDR2 SNEGSKA come from the germline V gene (reference sequence). With 0 bases clipped from V and 4 bases from J, the junction kept 8 bases outside the gene matches. This CDR3 comprises 15 residues. This CDR3 reads CSAREIRGRRYEQYF. The CDR3 DNA follows: TGCAGTGCTAGAGAGATCCGCGGGAGGAGGTACGAGCAGTACTTC.

This clonotype was picked up many times. The gene calls are TRBV28 and TRBJ1-5; no clear D gene. Germline V gene lookup returns CDR1 MDHEN and CDR2 SYDVKM. This CDR3 region has 15 residues. CDR3 DNA: TGTGCAGCAAGAGGACCCCTCATGGGCAATCAGCCCCAGCATTTT. This translates into CAARGPLMGNQPQHF.

This clonotype was counted ten times or more. This sequence joins TRBV29-1 and TRBJ1-1; 7 bases align to TRBD1. Germline V gene sequence: CDR1 SQVTM, CDR2 ANQGSEA. Trimming took 4 bases from V and 6 from J; bases not matched to a gene: 2. This CDR3 has 11 residues. The CDR3 region is CSVGQGPEAFF. The CDR3 DNA sequence: TGCAGCGTTGGACAGGGCCCTGAAGCTTTCTTT. Combining the CDR3 with reference TRBV29-1 and TRBJ1-1 gives the whole variable domain SAVISQKPSRDICQRGTSLTIQCQVDSQVTMMFWYRQQPGQSLTLIATANQGSEATYESGFVIDKFPISRPNLTFSTLTVSNMSPEDSSIYLCSVGQGPEAFFGQGTRLTVV.

The CDR3 sequence is CASRIGTSGSGRPEQFF. CDR3 coding DNA: TGTGCCAGCAGGATAGGGACTAGCGGGAGCGGCCGACCCGAGCAGTTCTTC. This sequence joins TRBV6-2 or TRBV6-3 and TRBJ2-1; 14 nucleotides align to TRBD2. With V trimmed by 6 bases and J by 10 bases, 14 bases remained unmatched. The CDR3 has 17 residues. The germline CDR1 and CDR2 sequences are MNHEY and SVGEGT.

This clonotype was counted between two and nine times. This chain uses TRBV10-3 with TRBJ1-5, with a tentative D call TRBD1 (5 bases). The CDR3 loop spans 14 amino acids. The germline V gene encodes CDR1 ENHRY and CDR2 SYGVKD. Trimming removed 11 bases from V and 0 bases from J, with 14 bases in between. CDR3 protein: CASNSGYSNQPQHF. DNA for the CDR3: TGTGCCTCGAACTCAGGGTATAGCAATCAGCCCCAGCATTTT.

This clonotype was seen only a few times. This rearrangement joins TRBV20-1 to TRBJ2-1, with no clear D. CDR3 size: 10 residues. Germline loops: CDR1 DFQATT, CDR2 SNEGSKA (reference sequence). The V and J ends lost 0 bases and 9 bases respectively, with 3 bases between them. As DNA, the CDR3 is TGCAGTGCTAGAGATGGTGAGCAGTTCTTC. Translation: CSARDGEQFF.

This rearrangement joins TRBV7-9 to TRBJ2-2; possible D gene TRBD2, 6 bases. CDR1 and CDR2 (germline): SEHNR, FQNEAQ (reference sequence). Trimming shortened V by 5 bases and J by 1 base, and 17 bases separated the two germline ends. The CDR3 is 17 amino acids. As DNA, the CDR3 is TGTGCCAGCAGCAAGATTCCACCGGGACTGAACACCGGGGAGCTGTTTTTT. Translating gives CASSKIPPGLNTGELFF.

This clonotype occurred many times. V gene TRBV28 combines with J gene TRBJ1-6; a possible D gene is TRBD1 (5 bases). Germline values: CDR1 MDHEN, CDR2 SYDVKM. V lost 1 base to trimming and J lost 9 bases, with 16 bases between them. The CDR3 has 16 amino acids. The CDR3 DNA follows: TGTGCCAGCAGTTTATTGGGTCGCCGTGGGGGTTCACCCCTCCACTTT. Translating gives CASSLLGRRGGSPLHF. The complete variable domain, with remaining parts taken from reference TRBV28 and TRBJ1-6, reads DVKVTQSSRYLVKRTGEKVFLECVQDMDHENMFWYRQDPGLGLRLIYFSYDVKMKEKGDIPEGYSVSREKKERFSLILESASTNQTSMYLCASSLLGRRGGSPLHFGNGTRLTVT.

This clonotype was found a few times. Germline is not matched at one junction end, which may reflect a read error. The chain employs TRBV29-1 and TRBJ2-7; D is ambiguous. CDR3 size: 13 residues. CDR1 SQVTM and CDR2 ANQGSEA come from the germline V gene. CDR3 coding DNA: TGCAGCGTGCGCATCGTCGGTTTTCACGAGCAGCACTTC. Protein product: CSVRIVGFHEQHF.